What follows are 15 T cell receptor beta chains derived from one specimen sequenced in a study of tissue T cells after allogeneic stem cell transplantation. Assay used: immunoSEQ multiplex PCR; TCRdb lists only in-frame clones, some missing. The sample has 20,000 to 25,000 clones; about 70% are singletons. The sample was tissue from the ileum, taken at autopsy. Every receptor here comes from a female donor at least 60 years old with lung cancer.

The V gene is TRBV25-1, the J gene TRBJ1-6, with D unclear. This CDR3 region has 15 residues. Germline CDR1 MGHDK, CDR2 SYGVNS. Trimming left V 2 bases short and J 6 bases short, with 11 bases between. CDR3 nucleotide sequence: TGTGCCAGCAGTGAAAGGATGGCCCGTAATTCACCCCTCCACTTT. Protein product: CASSERMARNSPLHF.

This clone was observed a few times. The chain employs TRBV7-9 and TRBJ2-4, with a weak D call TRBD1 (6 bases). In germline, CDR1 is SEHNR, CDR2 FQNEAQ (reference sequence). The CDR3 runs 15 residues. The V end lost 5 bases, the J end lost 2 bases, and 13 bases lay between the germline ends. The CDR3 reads CASSALGGSKNIQYF. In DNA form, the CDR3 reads TGTGCCAGCAGCGCATTAGGGGGATCCAAAAACATTCAGTACTTC.

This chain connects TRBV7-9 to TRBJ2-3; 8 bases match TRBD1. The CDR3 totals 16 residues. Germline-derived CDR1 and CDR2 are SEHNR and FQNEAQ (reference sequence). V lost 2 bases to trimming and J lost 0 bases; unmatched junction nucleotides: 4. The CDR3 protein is CASSLRTGGSTDTQYF. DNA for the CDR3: TGTGCCAGCAGCTTAAGAACAGGGGGGAGCACAGATACGCAGTATTTT.

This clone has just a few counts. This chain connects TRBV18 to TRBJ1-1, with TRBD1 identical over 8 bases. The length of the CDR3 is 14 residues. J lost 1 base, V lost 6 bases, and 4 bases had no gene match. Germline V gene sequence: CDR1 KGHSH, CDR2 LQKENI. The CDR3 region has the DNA TGTGCCAGCTCGCGGGACAGGAAGAACACTGAAGCTTTCTTT. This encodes CASSRDRKNTEAFF.

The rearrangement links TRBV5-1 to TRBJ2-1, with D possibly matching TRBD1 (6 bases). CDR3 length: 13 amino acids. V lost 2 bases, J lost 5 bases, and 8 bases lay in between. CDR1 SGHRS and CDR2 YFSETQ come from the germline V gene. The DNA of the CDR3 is TGCGCCAGCAGCTTTCAGGGGCACAATGAGCAGTTCTTC. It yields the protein CASSFQGHNEQFF.

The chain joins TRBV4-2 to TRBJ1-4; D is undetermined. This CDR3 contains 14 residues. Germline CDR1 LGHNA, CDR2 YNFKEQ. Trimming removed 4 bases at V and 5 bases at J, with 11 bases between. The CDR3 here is CASSPRVENEKLFF. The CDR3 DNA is TGTGCCAGCAGCCCAAGGGTCGAGAATGAAAAACTGTTTTTT.

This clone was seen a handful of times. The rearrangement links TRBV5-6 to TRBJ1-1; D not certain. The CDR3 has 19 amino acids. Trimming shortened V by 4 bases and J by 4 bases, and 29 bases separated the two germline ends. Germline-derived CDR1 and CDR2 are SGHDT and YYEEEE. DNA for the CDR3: TGTGCCAGCAGCCCCCAATCGTTGAGTCGGGCAGGCAGCGGCACTGAAGCTTTCTTT. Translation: CASSPQSLSRAGSGTEAFF.

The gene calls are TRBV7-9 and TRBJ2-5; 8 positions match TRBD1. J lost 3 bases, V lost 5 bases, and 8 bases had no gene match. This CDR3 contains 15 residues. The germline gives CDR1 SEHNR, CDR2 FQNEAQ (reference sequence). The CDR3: CASSPTGQVKETQYF. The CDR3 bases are TGTGCCAGCAGCCCCACGGGACAGGTAAAAGAGACCCAGTACTTC. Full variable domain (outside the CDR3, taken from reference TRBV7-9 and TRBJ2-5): DTGVSQNPRHKITKRGQNVTFRCDPISEHNRLYWYRQTLGQGPEFLTYFQNEAQLEKSRLLSDRFSAERPKGSFSTLEIQRTEQGDSAMYLCASSPTGQVKETQYFGPGTRLLVL.

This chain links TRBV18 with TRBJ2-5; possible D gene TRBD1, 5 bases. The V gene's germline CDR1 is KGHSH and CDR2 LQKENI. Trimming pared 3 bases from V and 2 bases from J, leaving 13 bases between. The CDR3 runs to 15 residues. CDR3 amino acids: CASSPRQTEQETQYF. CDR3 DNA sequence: TGTGCCAGCTCACCCCGACAGACGGAGCAAGAGACCCAGTACTTC. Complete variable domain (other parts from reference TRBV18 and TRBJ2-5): NAGVMQNPRHLVRRRGQEARLRCSPMKGHSHVYWYRQLPEEGLKFMVYLQKENIIDESGMPKERFSAEFPKEGPSILRIQQVVRGDSAAYFCASSPRQTEQETQYFGPGTRLLVL.

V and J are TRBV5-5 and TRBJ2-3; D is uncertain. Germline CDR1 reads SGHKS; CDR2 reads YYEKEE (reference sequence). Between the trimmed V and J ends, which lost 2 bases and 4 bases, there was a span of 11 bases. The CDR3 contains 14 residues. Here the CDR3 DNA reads TGTGCCAGCAGCTTCTCCCCCCAGGCAGATACGCAGTATTTT. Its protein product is CASSFSPQADTQYF.

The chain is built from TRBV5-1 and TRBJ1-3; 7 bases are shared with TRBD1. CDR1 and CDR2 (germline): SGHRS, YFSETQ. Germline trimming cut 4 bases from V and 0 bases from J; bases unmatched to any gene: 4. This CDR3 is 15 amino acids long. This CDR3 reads CASSTGQSSGNTIYF. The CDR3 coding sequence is TGCGCCAGCAGCACGGGACAGAGCTCTGGAAACACCATATATTTT. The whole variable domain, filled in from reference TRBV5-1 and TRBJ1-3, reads KAGVTQTPRYLIKTRGQQVTLSCSPISGHRSVSWYQQTPGQGLQFLFEYFSETQRNKGNFPGRFSGRQFSNSRSEMNVSTLELGDSALYLCASSTGQSSGNTIYFGEGSWLTVV.

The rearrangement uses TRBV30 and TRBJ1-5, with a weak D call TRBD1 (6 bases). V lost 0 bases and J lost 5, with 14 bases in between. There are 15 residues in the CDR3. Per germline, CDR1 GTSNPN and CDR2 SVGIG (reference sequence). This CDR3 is CAWSVQGRAHQPQHF. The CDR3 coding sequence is TGTGCCTGGAGTGTACAGGGTAGGGCTCATCAGCCCCAGCATTTT.

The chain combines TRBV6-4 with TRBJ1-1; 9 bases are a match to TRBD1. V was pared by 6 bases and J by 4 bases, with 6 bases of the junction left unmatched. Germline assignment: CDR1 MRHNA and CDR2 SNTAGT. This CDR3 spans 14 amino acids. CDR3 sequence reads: CASRGQGRGTEAFF. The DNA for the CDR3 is TGTGCCAGCAGGGGACAGGGCAGGGGCACTGAAGCTTTCTTT.

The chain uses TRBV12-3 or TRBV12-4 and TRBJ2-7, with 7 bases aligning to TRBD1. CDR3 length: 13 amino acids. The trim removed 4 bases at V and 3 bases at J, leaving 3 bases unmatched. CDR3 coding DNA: TGTGCCAGCAGTTATGACAGGGACTACGAGCAGTACTTC. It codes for CASSYDRDYEQYF.

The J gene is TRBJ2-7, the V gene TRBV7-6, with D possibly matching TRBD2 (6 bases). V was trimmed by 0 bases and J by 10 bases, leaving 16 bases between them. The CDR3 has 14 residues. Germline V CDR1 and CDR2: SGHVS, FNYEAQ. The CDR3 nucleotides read TGTGCCAGCAGCTTAGCGGGGGGTTCCGTACCCCAGTACTTC. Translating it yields CASSLAGGSVPQYF.